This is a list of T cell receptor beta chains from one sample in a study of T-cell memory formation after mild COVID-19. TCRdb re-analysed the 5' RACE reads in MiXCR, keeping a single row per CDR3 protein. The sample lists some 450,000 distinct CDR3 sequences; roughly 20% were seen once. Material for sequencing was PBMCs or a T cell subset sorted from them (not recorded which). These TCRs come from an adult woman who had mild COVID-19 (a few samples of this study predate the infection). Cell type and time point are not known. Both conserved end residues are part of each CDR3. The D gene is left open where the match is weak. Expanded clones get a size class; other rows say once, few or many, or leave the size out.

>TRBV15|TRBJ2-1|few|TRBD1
TGTGCCACCAGCAGAGATCAAGGGACAGGGTCAAGGTACAATGAGCAGTTCTTC
CATSRDQGTGSRYNEQFF
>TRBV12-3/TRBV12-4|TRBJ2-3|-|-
TGTGCCAGCAGTTTTGGGGGGATTACAGATACGCAGTATTTT
CASSFGGITDTQYF
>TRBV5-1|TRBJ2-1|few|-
TGCGCCAGCAGGACACGGACAGCCAACAATGAGCAGTTCTTC
CASRTRTANNEQFF
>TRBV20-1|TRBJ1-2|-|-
TGCAGTGCCCCAGCAGAGGCTCCATGGGATGGCTACACCTTC
CSAPAEAPWDGYTF
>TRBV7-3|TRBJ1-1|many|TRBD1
TGTGCCAGCAGCTTCTCACAGGGGCAAGCTTTCTTT
CASSFSQGQAFF
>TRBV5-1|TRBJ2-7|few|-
TGCGCCAGCAGCCCCGACCTAGCGCAACTGTCCTACGAGCAGTACTTC
CASSPDLAQLSYEQYF
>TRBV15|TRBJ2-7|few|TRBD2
TGTGCCACCAGCAGAGTAGTTCTAGCGGGCTCCTACGAGCAGTACTTC
CATSRVVLAGSYEQYF
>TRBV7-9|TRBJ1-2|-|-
TGTGCCAGCAGCGACCGGGGACCCTATGGCTACACCTTC
CASSDRGPYGYTF
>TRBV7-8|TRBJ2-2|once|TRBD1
TGTGCCAGCAGCTTCCCGAACGGGACAGCCACCGGGGAGCTGTTTTTT
CASSFPNGTATGELFF
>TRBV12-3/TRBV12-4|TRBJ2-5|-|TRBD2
TGTGCCAGCAGCCCGGGGTTGGGGGGCCCGACTAGCGGGGGGACGGAGACCCAGTACTTC
CASSPGLGGPTSGGTETQYF
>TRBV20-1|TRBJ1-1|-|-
TGCAGTGCTATCAGGGGTCGGGACACTGAAGCTTTCTTT
CSAIRGRDTEAFF
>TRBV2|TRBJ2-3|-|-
TGTGCCAGCAAGGGACTCACAGATACGCAGTATTTT
CASKGLTDTQYF
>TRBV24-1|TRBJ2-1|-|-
TGTGCCACCAGTGATACGGGACGGCGAAACAATGAGCAGTTCTTC
CATSDTGRRNNEQFF
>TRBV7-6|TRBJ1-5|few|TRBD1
TGTGCCAGCAGCGCCGGGACAGGGGGCAGTCAGCCCCAGCATTTT
CASSAGTGGSQPQHF
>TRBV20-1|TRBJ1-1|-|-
TGCAGTGCTAGAGATGGGACGGAGACTGAAGCTTTCTTT
CSARDGTETEAFF
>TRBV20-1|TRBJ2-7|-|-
TGCAGTGCTAGAGAGGCAGAGAGATACGAGCAGTACTTC
CSAREAERYEQYF
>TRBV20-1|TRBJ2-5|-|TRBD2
TGCAGTGCTCGCGGGGGGACCCAGTACTTC
CSARGGTQYF
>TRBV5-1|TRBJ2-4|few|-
TGCGCCAGCAGCTTGCTGGGTGGCGGGTCCAAAAACATTCAGTACTTC
CASSLLGGGSKNIQYF
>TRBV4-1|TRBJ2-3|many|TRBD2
TGCGCCAGCAGCCGTGATAGCGGGAGGCCCCGGTCTTTT
CASSRDSGRPRSF
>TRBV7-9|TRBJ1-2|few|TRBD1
TGTGCCAGCAGCTTAGCGCTGTCAGGGGGAGGAAACTGGTATGGCTACACCTTC
CASSLALSGGGNWYGYTF
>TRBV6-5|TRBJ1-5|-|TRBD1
TGTGCCAGCAGTTCCCCGGGACAGGGAAATCAGCCCCAGCATTTT
CASSSPGQGNQPQHF
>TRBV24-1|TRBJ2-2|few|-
TGTGCCACCAGTGACCGAACAAGGAACACCGGGGAGCTGTTTTTT
CATSDRTRNTGELFF
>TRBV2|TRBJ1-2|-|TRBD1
TGTGCCAGCAGTCGGGACAGCACGAACTATGGCTACACCTTC
CASSRDSTNYGYTF
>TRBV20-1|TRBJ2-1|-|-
TGCAGTGCTACCCACTACCGACAGCCCGACAATGAGCAGTTCTTC
CSATHYRQPDNEQFF
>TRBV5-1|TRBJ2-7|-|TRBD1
TGCGCCAGCAGTCATCAGACGGGACAGGGGAACTACGAGCAGTACTTC
CASSHQTGQGNYEQYF
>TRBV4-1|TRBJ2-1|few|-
TGCGCCAGCAGCCAAGTAGAGACTAGAGTAGCGGATTCTTACAATGAGCAGTTCTTC
CASSQVETRVADSYNEQFF
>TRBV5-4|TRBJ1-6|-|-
TGTGCCAGCAGCTTGGAGAATTCACCCCTCCACTTT
CASSLENSPLHF
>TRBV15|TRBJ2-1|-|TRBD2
TGTGCCACCAGCAGCCCGGCAGGGCTAGCGGGGGGGGATGAGCAGTTCTTC
CATSSPAGLAGGDEQFF
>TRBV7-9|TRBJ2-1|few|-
TGTGCCAGCAGCTCTCGGAGGTCCCCCCTTGATGAGCAGTTCTTC
CASSSRRSPLDEQFF
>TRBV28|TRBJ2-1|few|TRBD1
TGTGCCAGCACCCTATTCCTTCCGGGACAGGTACTTTACAATGAGCAGTTCTTC
CASTLFLPGQVLYNEQFF
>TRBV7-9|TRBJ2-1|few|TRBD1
TGTGCCAGCAGCTTAGGGACCCCGGGACAGGGGAGGAATGAGCAGTTCTTC
CASSLGTPGQGRNEQFF
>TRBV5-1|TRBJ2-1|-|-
TGCGCCAGCAGCTTGGACAGGCCAAATGAGCAGTTCTTC
CASSLDRPNEQFF
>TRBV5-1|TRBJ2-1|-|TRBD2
TGCGCCAGCAGCCAAGGACTAGCGGGAGACAATGAGCAGTTCTTC
CASSQGLAGDNEQFF
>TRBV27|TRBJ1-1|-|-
TGTGCCAGCAGTCATTCAGGGGTACTGCTGAACACTGAAGCTTTCTTT
CASSHSGVLLNTEAFF
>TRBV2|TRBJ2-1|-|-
TGTGCCAGCAGTGAAACAGGGACGACCTACAATGAGCAGTTCTTC
CASSETGTTYNEQFF
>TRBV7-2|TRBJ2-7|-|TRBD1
TGTGCCAGCAGCGTCGACAGGGGATCCTACGAGCAGTACTTC
CASSVDRGSYEQYF
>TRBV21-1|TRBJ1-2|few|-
TGTGCCAGCAGCAACGGGGGGCGAGGAGGCTACACCTTC
CASSNGGRGGYTF
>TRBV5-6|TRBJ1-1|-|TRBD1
TGTGCCAGCAGCTTTAGGACAGGGCTCACTGAAGCTTTCTTT
CASSFRTGLTEAFF
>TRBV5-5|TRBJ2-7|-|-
TGTGCCAGCAGCGAAACCCGGGACTCAGTCGAGCAGTACTTC
CASSETRDSVEQYF
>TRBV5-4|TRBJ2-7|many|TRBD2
TGTGCCAGCAGCTTGGGAAGCGGGGGGCGATCCTACGAGCAGTACTTC
CASSLGSGGRSYEQYF
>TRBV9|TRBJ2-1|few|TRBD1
TGTGCCAGCAGCCCAAATAAGCCGGGACAGAGAACCTACAATGAGCAGTTCTTC
CASSPNKPGQRTYNEQFF
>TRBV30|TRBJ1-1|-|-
TGTGCCTGGAGGGGGGTGAAAACTGAAGCTTTCTTT
CAWRGVKTEAFF
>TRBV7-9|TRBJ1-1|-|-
TGTGCCAGCAGCCTACAGGCCTCGGGCACTGAAGCTTTCTTT
CASSLQASGTEAFF
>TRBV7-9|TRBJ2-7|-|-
TGTGCCAGCACCAACGGAGTTTCGGGCGGGGAGCAGTACTTC
CASTNGVSGGEQYF
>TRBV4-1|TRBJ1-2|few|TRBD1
TGCGCCAGCAGCCAGGCCCGGACAGGGGCTTGGGGCTACACCTTC
CASSQARTGAWGYTF